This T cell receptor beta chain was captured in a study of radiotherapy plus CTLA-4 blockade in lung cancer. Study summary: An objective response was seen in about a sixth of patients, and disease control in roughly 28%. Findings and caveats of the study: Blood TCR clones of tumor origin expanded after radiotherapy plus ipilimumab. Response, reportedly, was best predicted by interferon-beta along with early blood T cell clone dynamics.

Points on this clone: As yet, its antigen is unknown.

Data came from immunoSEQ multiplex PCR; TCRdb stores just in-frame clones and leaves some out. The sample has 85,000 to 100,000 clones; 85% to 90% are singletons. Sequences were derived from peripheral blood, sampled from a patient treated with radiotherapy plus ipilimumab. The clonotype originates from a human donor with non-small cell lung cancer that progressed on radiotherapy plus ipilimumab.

This chain's CDR3 is CASSYSTSGIHEQYF. DNA of the CDR3: TGTGCCAGCAGTTACTCGACTAGCGGGATACACGAGCAGTACTTC. This chain links TRBV6-5 with TRBJ2-7; 11 bases agree with TRBD2. The J segment lost 5 bases and the V segment lost 0 bases, leaving 3 bases of the junction unmatched. The CDR3 is 15 amino acids. Germline V gives CDR1 MNHEY, CDR2 SVGAGI.